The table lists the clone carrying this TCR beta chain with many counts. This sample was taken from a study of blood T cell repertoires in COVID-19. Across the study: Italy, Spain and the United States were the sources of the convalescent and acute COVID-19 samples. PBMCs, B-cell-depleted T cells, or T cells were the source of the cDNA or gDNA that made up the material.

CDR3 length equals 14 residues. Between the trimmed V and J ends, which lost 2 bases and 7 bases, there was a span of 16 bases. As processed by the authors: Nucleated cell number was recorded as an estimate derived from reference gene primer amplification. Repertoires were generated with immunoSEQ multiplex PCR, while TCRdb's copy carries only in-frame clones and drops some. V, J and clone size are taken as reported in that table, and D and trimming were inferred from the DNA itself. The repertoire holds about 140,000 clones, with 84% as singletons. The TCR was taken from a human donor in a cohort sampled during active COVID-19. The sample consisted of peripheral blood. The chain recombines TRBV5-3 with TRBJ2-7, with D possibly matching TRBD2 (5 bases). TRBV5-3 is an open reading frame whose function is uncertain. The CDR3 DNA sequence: TGTGCCAGAAGCTTCCGGGATTATGATTTAGAGCAGTACTTC. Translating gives CARSFRDYDLEQYF.